This T cell receptor (beta chain) derives from a study of shared clonotypes between healthy human individuals. Study as a whole: Three CD4 naive, three CD4 memory, two CD8 naive and one CD8 memory plate were used per donor. Regarding the study as a whole: Compared with clonotypes that all four donors shared, non-shared clonotypes had lower generation probabilities. Sharing across four donors was highest in naive CD4 (roughly 5%) and lowest in memory CD8 (roughly 0.4%).

CD8 cells classed as naive were CD45RO-negative and positively selected for CCR7, excluding terminally differentiated effector memory CD45RA+ cells. Within Nashville, Tennessee resided all donors, each a Caucasian adult. The CDR3 runs 12 residues. Germline V gives CDR1 MNHNS, CDR2 SASEGT. The V and J ends lost 2 bases and 5 bases respectively, with 6 bases between them. Note on this clone: Antigen specificity is unknown. The same CDR3 can be traced to other DNA sequences in this sample.

TCRdb's copy holds only in-frame clones and misses some; the assay was immunoSEQ multiplex PCR. Among over 2,000,000 clones listed, about 93% were seen once. Specimen: naive CD8+ T cells from PBMCs. This receptor was taken from a man younger than 35 in good health. Some clones in this sample may be carry-over from other donors' samples. The genes are TRBV6-1 and TRBJ1-1; unclear D gene. The CDR3 DNA is TGTGCCAGCAGTGAACGAGGGACTGAAGCTTTCTTT. It is translated as CASSERGTEAFF.